A selection of T cell receptor beta chains follows, all from one sample in a study of cytotoxic CD8 clonotypes in ibrutinib-treated CLL. Profiled with immunoSEQ multiplex PCR; TCRdb holds only in-frame clones, not every one. The sample has approximately 140,000 clones, approximately 75% seen once; the top ten hold roughly a quarter. Here the sequenced sample was PBMCs, taken after 12 months of ibrutinib treatment. The source of these receptors is a human donor with chronic lymphocytic leukemia. Both conserved end residues are part of each CDR3. The D gene is left open where the match is weak. Expanded clones get a size class; other rows say once, few or many, or leave the size out.

CDR3 DNA | CDR3 protein | V gene | D gene | J gene | clone size
TGTGCCGAGGATGGTTTTAAACAGCCTCAGCATTTT | CAEDGFKQPQHF | TRBV6-5 | . | TRBJ1-5 | .
TGTGCCAGCAGTTCCCGGGGAGGCGAGCAGTACTTC | CASSSRGGEQYF | TRBV28 | . | TRBJ2-7 | .
TGTGCCAGCAGCGTGGGGACACCCGAAAAACTGTTTTTT | CASSVGTPEKLFF | TRBV9 | . | TRBJ1-4 | .
TGTGCCAGCAGCTTGGCGGCAGGTCTGGAGCAGTACTTC | CASSLAAGLEQYF | TRBV5-6 | . | TRBJ2-7 | .
TGTGCCAGCTCACCTCGAGGACTAGCCCACGAGCAGTACTTC | CASSPRGLAHEQYF | TRBV18 | TRBD2 | TRBJ2-7 | .
TGTGCCAGCAAAGGGGACCGGGACCCCAAGAACACCGGGGAGCTGTTTTTT | CASKGDRDPKNTGELFF | TRBV13 | . | TRBJ2-2 | .
TGTGCCATTCGGGGGCAGGCGAACACCGGGGAGCTGTTTTTT | CAIRGQANTGELFF | TRBV10-3 | . | TRBJ2-2 | .
TGTGCCAGCAGCGAAGGGGTCTACAATGAGCAGTTCTTC | CASSEGVYNEQFF | TRBV4-2 | . | TRBJ2-1 | .
TGCGCCAGCAGCTTGGTGGCTAGCGGGGGGCAAGAGACCCAGTACTTC | CASSLVASGGQETQYF | TRBV5-1 | TRBD2 | TRBJ2-5 | once
TGTGCCAGCAAGCTAAAGACGGCACCGGGGTACGAGCAGTACTTC | CASKLKTAPGYEQYF | TRBV27 | . | TRBJ2-7 | .
TGTGCCAGCAGTTACTCTAGCGGGAGAAGCTACGAGCAGTACTTC | CASSYSSGRSYEQYF | TRBV6-5 | TRBD2 | TRBJ2-7 | few
TGTGCCAGCAGCCAAGAGATCGGGGTGGGCAATCAGCCCCAGCATTTT | CASSQEIGVGNQPQHF | TRBV4-2 | . | TRBJ1-5 | .
TGTGCCAGCAGCTTGACTAGCGGGAGCAATGAGCAGTTCTTC | CASSLTSGSNEQFF | TRBV7-2 | TRBD2 | TRBJ2-1 | .
TGCGCCAGCAGCTTGGGACAGCCTGGAAACACCATATATTTT | CASSLGQPGNTIYF | TRBV5-1 | . | TRBJ1-3 | .
TGTGCCAGCAGTTTTGGACCGGGATACTACTATGGCTACACCTTC | CASSFGPGYYYGYTF | TRBV27 | . | TRBJ1-2 | .
TGTGCCAGCAGCTTAACGTACGGCGGGAGCGTTAGCTCCTACAATGAGCAGTTCTTC | CASSLTYGGSVSSYNEQFF | TRBV7-3 | TRBD2 | TRBJ2-1 | .
TGTGCCAGCAGCGGGGACAGGGGCATCACCGGGGAGCTGTTTTTT | CASSGDRGITGELFF | TRBV9 | TRBD1 | TRBJ2-2 | .